This TCR beta chain was captured by sequencing in a study of graft-versus-host responses after intestinal transplantation. This clone was detected only once. Lymphocytes from graft epithelium and lamina propria were isolated. Here immunoSEQ multiplex PCR was the method, and the copy in TCRdb shows in-frame clones only, minus some. Of 60,000 to 70,000 clones in the sample, 89% were seen once. Trimming pared 4 bases from V and 8 bases from J, leaving 17 bases between. Germline V lookup: CDR1 LNHDA, CDR2 SQIVND (reference sequence). The CDR3 covers 14 residues. Here the sequenced sample was ileum tissue, taken around 350 days after transplant. The chain is built from TRBV19 and TRBJ1-2, with a possible D match to TRBD1 (5 bases). The source is a human patient who received an intestinal transplant, so some T cells may come from the graft donor. For the CDR3, the DNA is TGTGCCAGTAGTACGGCAGGGACCACGGGGGGCTACACCTTC. The encoded protein is CASSTAGTTGGYTF.